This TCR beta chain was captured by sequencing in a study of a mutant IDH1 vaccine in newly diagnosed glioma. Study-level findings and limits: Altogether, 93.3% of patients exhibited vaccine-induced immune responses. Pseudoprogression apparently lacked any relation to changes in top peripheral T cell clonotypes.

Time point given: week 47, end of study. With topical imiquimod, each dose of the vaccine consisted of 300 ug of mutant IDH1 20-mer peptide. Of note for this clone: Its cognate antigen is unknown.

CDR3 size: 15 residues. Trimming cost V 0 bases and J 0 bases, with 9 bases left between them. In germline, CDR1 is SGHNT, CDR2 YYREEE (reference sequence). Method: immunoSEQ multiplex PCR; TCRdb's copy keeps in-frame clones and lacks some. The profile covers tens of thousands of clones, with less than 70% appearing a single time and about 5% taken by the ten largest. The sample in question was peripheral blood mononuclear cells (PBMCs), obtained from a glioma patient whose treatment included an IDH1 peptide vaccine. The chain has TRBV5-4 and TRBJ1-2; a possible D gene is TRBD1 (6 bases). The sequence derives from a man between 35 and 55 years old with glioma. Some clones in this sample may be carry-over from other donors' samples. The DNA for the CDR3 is TGTGCCAGCAGCTTGGTGGAGGGGGCTAACTATGGCTACACCTTC. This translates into CASSLVEGANYGYTF.